This TCR beta chain was obtained from a study of T-cell memory formation after mild COVID-19 (dated by TCRdb to the early 2020s). At the level of the whole study: Most TCR sequence clusters were specific to one of the two donors. Longitudinal TCRalpha and TCRbeta repertoire sequencing tracked T-cell clones expanding and contracting after mild COVID-19 in a couple of donors. Two young, previously healthy adult volunteers, one female and one male, were included in the cohort. The paper as a whole reports these results and caveats: The study included only a couple of mild cases, and larger cohorts that include severe cases with pre-infection samples were judged to be necessary. SARS-CoV-2 specificity of the second-wave clones peaking on day 37 was not confirmed. Contracting CD4+ clones were located mainly in the CM and EM memory subsets, whereas CD8+ clones were found to be enriched in EMRA. Some responding clones were detected in pre-infection memory, suggesting pre-existing cross-reactive memory T cells joined the SARS-CoV-2 response. Balanced CD4/CD8 phenotypes were observed for clones contracting from day 15 to 85, whereas a bias towards CD4+ was observed for a second wave of clones expanding from day 15 to 37.

Trimming takes 2 bases off V and 3 bases off J; junction bases not matched to a gene: 5. From the germline V gene, CDR1 is SGHDT and CDR2 is YYEEEE. Inclusive of the bounding cysteine and phenylalanine, the CDR3 is 14 residues long. The sequence is cut down to CDR3 DNA, 42 bases in frame from base 1. Of note for this clonotype: This clone's antigen is unknown. Base qualities are not provided; no much larger clone lies one nucleotide away.

Ficoll-Paque density gradient centrifugation was the method used to isolate PBMCs. Instrument on record: Illumina NovaSeq 6000. TCRalpha and TCRbeta cDNA libraries were built by 5'RACE with constant-segment primers, adding sample barcodes and unique molecular identifiers. RNA was extracted from every sample with Trizol reagent. Amplification of the libraries took two PCR steps, and the second step added a second sample barcode plus Illumina TruSeq adapters. Sequencing of libraries was performed on an Illumina NovaSeq with 2 x 150 bp paired-end reads. Per the original workflow: With migec v1.2.7, reads were demultiplexed and then collapsed into UMI-guided consensus sequences. With mixcr v2.1.11, UMI consensuses were aligned to TRA and TRB V and J templates and assembled into clonotypes. Clonotypes were classified as expanded or contracted when called significant by both edgeR and NoisET, with noise models trained on biological replicates. For edgeR calls, the thresholds were a false discovery rate-adjusted p below 0.01 and a log2 fold-change of 1. PCA with hierarchical clustering of max-normalized trajectories of the 1000 most abundant clonotypes was used as exploratory dynamics analysis. Separately sequenced CD4+ and CD8+ repertoires were used to assign a CD4 or CD8 phenotype to each responding clone. In TCRdb, the public reads were trimmed at Q25 with fastp and aligned with MiXCR, with productive beta chains retained. Identical CDR3 protein sequences are pooled into one entry, listed with their most common genes and DNA. None of the V and J calls come from the authors' own analysis; TCRdb made them. For this sample there are fewer than 700,000 distinct CDR3 sequences; 20% to 25% appear just once. 7% to 9% of the sample belongs to the ten largest clones.

In this chain, TRBV5-6 is recombined with TRBJ2-7, and 7 bases in between align with TRBD1. Sequenced: PBMCs or a T cell subset sorted from them (not recorded which). The sequence came from an adult woman who had mild COVID-19 (a few samples of this study predate the infection). The sample titles of this study are shuffled in the database, so cell type and time point are left out; the donor was told from shared clones. The CDR3 here reads CASSFGDSLYEQYF. The DNA is as follows: TGTGCCAGCAGCTTTGGGGACAGCCTCTACGAGCAGTACTTC. The full variable domain, with segments outside the CDR3 supplied by the reference TRBV5-6 and TRBJ2-7 proteins, appears as DAGVTQSPTHLIKTRGQQVTLRCSPKSGHDTVSWYQQALGQGPQFIFQYYEEEERQRGNFPDRFSGHQFPNYSSELNVNALLLGDSALYLCASSFGDSLYEQYFGPGTRLTVT.